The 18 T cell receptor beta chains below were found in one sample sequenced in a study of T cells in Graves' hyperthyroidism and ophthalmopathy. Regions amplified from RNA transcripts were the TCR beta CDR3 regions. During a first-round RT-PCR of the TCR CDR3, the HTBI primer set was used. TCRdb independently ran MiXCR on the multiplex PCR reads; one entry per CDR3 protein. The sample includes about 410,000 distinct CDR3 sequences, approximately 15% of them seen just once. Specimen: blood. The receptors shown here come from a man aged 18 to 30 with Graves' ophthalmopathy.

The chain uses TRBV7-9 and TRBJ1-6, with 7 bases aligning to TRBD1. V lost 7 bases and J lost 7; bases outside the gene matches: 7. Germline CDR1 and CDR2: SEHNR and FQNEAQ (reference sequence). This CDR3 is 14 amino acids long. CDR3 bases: TGTGCCAGCAACACCGGGACAGCGAATTCACCCCTCCACTTT. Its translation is CASNTGTANSPLHF.

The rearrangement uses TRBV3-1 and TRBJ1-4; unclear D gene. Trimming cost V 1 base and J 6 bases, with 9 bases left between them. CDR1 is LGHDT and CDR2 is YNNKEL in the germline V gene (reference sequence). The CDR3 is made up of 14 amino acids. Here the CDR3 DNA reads TGTGCCAGCAGCCAAGGGGGTTTGGATGAAAAACTGTTTTTT. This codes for CASSQGGLDEKLFF.

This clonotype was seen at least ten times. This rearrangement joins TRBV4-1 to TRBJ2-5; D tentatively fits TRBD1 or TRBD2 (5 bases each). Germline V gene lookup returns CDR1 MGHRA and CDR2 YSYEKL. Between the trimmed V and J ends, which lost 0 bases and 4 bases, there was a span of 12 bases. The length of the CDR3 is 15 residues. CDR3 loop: CASSQDGRDGETQYF. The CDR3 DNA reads TGCGCCAGCAGCCAAGACGGTAGGGACGGAGAGACCCAGTACTTC.

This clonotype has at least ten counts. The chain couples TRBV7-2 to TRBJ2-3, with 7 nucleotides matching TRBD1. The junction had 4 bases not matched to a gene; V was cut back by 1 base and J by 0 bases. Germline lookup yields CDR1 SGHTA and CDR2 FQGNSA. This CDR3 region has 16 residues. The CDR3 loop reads CASSLVGRGSTDTQYF. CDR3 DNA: TGTGCCAGCAGCTTAGTGGGCAGGGGGAGCACAGATACGCAGTATTTT. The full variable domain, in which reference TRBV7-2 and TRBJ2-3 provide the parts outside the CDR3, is GAGVSQSPSNKVTEKGKDVELRCDPISGHTALYWYRQSLGQGLEFLIYFQGNSAPDKSGLPSDRFSAERTGGSVSTLTIQRTQQEDSAVYLCASSLVGRGSTDTQYFGPGTRLTVL.

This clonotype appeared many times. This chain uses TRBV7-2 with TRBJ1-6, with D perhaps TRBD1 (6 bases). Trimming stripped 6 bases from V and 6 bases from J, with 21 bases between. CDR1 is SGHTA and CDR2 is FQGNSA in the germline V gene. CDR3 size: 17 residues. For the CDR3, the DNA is TGTGCCAGCAGTCTCCGACCAGGCAGGGGAGTTAATTCACCCCTCCACTTT. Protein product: CASSLRPGRGVNSPLHF.

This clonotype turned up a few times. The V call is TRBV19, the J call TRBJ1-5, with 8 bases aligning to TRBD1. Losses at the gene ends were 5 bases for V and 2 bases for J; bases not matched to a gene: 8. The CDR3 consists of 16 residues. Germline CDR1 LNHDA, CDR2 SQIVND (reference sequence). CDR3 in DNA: TGTGCCAGTAGTGACTACAGGGGGGGTCGCAATCAGCCCCAGCATTTT. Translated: CASSDYRGGRNQPQHF.

Here the CDR3 DNA reads TGTGCCAGTAGTATAGCCCCTAGCGACCCTTACTACAATGAGCAGTACTTC. Its translation is CASSIAPSDPYYNEQYF. The chain joins TRBV19 to TRBJ2-1; weak D call: TRBD2 (6 bases). The J call is doubtful: the DNA matches TRBJ2-7 better. The germline V gene has CDR1 LNHDA and CDR2 SQIVND (reference sequence). The CDR3 has 17 amino acids.

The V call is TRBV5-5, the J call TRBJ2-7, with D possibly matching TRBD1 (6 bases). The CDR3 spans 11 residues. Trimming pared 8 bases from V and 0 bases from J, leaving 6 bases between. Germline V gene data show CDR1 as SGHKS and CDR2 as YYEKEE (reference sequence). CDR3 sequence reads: CARDSSYEQYF. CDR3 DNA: TGTGCCAGGGACAGCTCCTACGAGCAGTACTTC.

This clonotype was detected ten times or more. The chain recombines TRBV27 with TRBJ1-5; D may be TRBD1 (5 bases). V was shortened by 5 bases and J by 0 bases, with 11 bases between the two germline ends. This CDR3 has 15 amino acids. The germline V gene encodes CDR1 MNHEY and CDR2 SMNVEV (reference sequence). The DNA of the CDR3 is TGTGCCAGCAGTGTTACAGGATATAGCAATCAGCCCCAGCATTTT. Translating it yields CASSVTGYSNQPQHF.

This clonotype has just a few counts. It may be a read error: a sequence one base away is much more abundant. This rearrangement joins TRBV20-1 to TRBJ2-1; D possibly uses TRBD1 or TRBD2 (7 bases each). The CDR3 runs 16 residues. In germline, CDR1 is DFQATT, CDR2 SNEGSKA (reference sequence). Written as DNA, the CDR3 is TGCAATGCTATACCAGGGGACAGCGGGGTATACAATGAGCAGTTCTTC. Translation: CNAIPGDSGVYNEQFF.

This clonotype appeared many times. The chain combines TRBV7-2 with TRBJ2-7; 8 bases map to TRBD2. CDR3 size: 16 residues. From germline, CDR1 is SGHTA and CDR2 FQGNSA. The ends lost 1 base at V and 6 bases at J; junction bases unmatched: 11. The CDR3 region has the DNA TGTGCCAGCAGCTTAGTTGCTCAGCGGGGGTACGCCGAGCAGTACTTC. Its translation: CASSLVAQRGYAEQYF.

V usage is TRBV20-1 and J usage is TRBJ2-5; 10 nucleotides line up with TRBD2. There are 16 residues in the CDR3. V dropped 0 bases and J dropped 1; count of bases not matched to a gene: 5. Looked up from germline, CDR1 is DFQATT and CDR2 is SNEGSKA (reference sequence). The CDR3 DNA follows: TGCAGTGCTAGAGATTTACTAGCGGGGCTCCAAGAGACCCAGTACTTC. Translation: CSARDLLAGLQETQYF.

CDR3 sequence (DNA): TGTGCCAGCAGCCTAGGGACAGGCCTTGAAGAGACCCAGTACTTC. It is translated as CASSLGTGLEETQYF. The gene calls are TRBV9 and TRBJ2-5; 8 bases map to TRBD1. The V segment lost 4 bases and the J segment 3 bases; nucleotides outside the gene matches: 8. From germline, CDR1 is SGDLS and CDR2 YYNGEE. The CDR3 length is 15 residues.

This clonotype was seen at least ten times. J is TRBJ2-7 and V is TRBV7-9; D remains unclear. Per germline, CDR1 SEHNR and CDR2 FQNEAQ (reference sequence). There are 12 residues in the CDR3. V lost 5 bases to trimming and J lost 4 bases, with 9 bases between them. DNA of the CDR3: TGTGCCAGCAGCCAAGGGTTATACGAGCAGTACTTC. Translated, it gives CASSQGLYEQYF.

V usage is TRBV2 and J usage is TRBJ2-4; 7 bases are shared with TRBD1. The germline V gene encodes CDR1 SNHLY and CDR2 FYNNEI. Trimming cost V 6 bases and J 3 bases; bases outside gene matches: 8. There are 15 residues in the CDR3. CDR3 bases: TGTGCCAGCAGGGACAGGATGACGGGCAAAAACATTCAGTACTTC. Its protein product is CASRDRMTGKNIQYF. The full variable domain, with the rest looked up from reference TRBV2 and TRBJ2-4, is EPEVTQTPSHQVTQMGQEVILRCVPISNHLYFYWYRQILGQKVEFLVSFYNNEISEKSEIFDDQFSVERPDGSNFTLKIRSTKLEDSAMYFCASRDRMTGKNIQYFGAGTRLSVL.

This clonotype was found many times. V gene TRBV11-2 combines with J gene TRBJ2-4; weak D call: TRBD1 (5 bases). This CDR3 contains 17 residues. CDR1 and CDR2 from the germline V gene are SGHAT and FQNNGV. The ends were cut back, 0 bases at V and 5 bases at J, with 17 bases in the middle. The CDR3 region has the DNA TGTGCCAGCAGCTTAGATTCAGGGCCCTACAACGAAAACATTCAGTACTTC. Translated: CASSLDSGPYNENIQYF.

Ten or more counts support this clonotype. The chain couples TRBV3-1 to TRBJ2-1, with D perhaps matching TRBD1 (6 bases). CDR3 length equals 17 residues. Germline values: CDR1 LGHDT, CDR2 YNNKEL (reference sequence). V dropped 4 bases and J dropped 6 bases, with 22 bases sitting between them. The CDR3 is CASSRGQTEDHINEQFF. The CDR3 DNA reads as TGTGCCAGCAGCCGGGGGCAAACCGAAGATCACATCAATGAGCAGTTCTTC.

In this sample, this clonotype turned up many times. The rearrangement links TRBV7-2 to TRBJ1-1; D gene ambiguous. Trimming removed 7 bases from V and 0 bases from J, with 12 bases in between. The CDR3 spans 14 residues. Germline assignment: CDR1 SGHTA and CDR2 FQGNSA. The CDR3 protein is CASKAGPLNTEAFF. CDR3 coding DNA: TGTGCCAGCAAAGCCGGACCGTTGAACACTGAAGCTTTCTTT.